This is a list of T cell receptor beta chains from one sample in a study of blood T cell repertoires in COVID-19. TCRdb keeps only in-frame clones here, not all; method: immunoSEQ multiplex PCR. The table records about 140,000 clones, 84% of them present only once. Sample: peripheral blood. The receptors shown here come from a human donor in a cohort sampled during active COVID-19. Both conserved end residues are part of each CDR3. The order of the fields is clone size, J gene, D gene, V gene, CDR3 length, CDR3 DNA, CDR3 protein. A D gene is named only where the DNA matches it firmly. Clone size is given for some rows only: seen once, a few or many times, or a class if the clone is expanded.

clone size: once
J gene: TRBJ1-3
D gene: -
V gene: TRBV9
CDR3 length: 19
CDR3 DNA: TGTGCCAGCAGCGTAGCCACGGGGTCGGATGACCTCTCTGGAAACACCATATATTTT
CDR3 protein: CASSVATGSDDLSGNTIYF

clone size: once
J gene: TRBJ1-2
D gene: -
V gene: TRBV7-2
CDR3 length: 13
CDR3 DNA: TGTGCCAGCAGCTTTGACACCTCGGCGGGGTACACCTTC
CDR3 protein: CASSFDTSAGYTF

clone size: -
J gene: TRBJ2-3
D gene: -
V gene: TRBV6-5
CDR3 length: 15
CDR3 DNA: TGTGCCAGCTACGCGCTGGGCGCAAGCACAGATACGCAGTATTTT
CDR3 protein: CASYALGASTDTQYF

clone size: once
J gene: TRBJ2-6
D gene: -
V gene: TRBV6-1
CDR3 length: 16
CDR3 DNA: TGTGCCAGCAGTGACAGGGGATCCGCTGGGGCCAACGTCCTGACTTTC
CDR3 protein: CASSDRGSAGANVLTF

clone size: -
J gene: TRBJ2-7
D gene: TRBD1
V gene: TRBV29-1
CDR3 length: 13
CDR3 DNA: TGCAGCGTAGAGACAGGGTCCTCCTACGAGCAGTACTTC
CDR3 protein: CSVETGSSYEQYF

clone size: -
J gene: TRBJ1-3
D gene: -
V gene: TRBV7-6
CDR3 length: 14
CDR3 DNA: TGTGCCAGCAGCGCCAGGGTTTCTGGAAACACCATATATTTT
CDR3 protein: CASSARVSGNTIYF

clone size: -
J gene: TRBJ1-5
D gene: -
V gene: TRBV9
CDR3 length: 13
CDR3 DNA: TGTGCCAGCAGCGTAGGACGGGATCAGCCCCAGCATTTT
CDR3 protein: CASSVGRDQPQHF

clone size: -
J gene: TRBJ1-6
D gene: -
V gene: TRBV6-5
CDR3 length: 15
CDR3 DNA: TGTGCCAGCACCCTAACAGGGACGGGGAATTCACCCCTCCACTTT
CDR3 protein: CASTLTGTGNSPLHF

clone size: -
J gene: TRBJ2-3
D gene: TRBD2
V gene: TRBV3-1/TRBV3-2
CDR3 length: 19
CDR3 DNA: TGTGCCAGCAGCCAAGAACCTTGGGCTAGCGGGGGGCTCACAGATACGCAGTATTTT
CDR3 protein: CASSQEPWASGGLTDTQYF

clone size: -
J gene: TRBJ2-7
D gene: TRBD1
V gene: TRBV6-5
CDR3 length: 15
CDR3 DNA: TGTGCCAGCAGTTACGACAGGGGGCGGGGGTACGAGCAGTACTTC
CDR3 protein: CASSYDRGRGYEQYF

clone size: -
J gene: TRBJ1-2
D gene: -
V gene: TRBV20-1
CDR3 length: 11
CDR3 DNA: TGCAGTGCTAGGCAGGGGAATGGCTACACCTTC
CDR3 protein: CSARQGNGYTF

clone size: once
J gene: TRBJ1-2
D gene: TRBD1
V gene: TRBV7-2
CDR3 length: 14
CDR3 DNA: TGTGCCAGCAGCCCCGGGACAGGGGAATATGGCTACACCTTC
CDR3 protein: CASSPGTGEYGYTF